Presented here are 25 T cell receptor beta chains from one specimen sequenced in a study of T cell changes during pregnancy in multiple sclerosis (dated by TCRdb to between 2018 and 2021). Library construction relied on the immunoSEQ multiplex PCR assay. The table was pulled from immuneACCESS by TCRdb, which kept in-frame rearrangements only. Such tables lose some clones; where checked, under half of the loss comes from unresolved V genes, and the rest has no known cause. This sample has about 83,000 clones in its table, and about 89% of those were observed once. In total, the top ten clones hold about 3.8% of the sample. The starting material was PBMCs, obtained in the first trimester of pregnancy. Receptors originate from a female donor in good health, serving as a control in a pregnancy study. Some clones in this sample may be carry-over from other donors' samples.

The chain recombines TRBV27 with TRBJ1-2; maybe TRBD1 (5 bases). The CDR3 has 14 residues. Germline V gene lookup returns CDR1 MNHEY and CDR2 SMNVEV (reference sequence). Trimming cost V 7 bases and J 6 bases, with 18 bases left between them. In DNA form, the CDR3 reads TGTGCCAGCAAATTAGGCGGAGGGGCGGATGGCTACACCTTC. Translated: CASKLGGGADGYTF.

The CDR3: CASSLARAEGAEKLFF. DNA for the CDR3: TGCGCCAGCAGCTTGGCAAGAGCAGAAGGGGCTGAAAAACTGTTTTTT. V gene TRBV5-1 combines with J gene TRBJ1-4; the D gene is possibly TRBD1 (5 bases). The CDR3 contains 16 residues. Trimming took off 0 bases at V and 7 bases at J, with 16 bases between the two ends. Per germline, CDR1 SGHRS and CDR2 YFSETQ.

This clone was seen just once. The V call is TRBV18, the J call TRBJ2-3, with TRBD2 matching over 12 bases. Germline V gene sequence: CDR1 KGHSH, CDR2 LQKENI. The trim removed 2 bases at V and 0 bases at J, leaving 6 bases unmatched. This CDR3 comprises 18 residues. DNA of the CDR3: TGTGCCAGCTCACCAATGACTAGCGGGAGAAGGAGCACAGATACGCAGTATTTT. Encoded protein: CASSPMTSGRRSTDTQYF.

The chain carries TRBV5-4 and TRBJ2-7, with 9 bases matching TRBD1. The CDR3 has 13 amino acids. The ends lost 5 bases at V and 3 bases at J; junction bases unmatched: 3. Germline loops: CDR1 SGHNT, CDR2 YYREEE (reference sequence). The CDR3 coding sequence is TGTGCCAGCAGAAGGACAGGGGTCTACGAGCAGTACTTC. Its translation: CASRRTGVYEQYF.

The genes are TRBV7-8 and TRBJ2-3; D gene unclear. V dropped 1 base and J dropped 0 bases, with 11 bases sitting between them. From germline, CDR1 is SGHVS and CDR2 FQNEAQ. The CDR3 sequence is 16 residues long. The CDR3 nucleotides are TGTGCCAGCAGCTTAGTCTGGCGGCCTAGCACAGATACGCAGTATTTT. Residues: CASSLVWRPSTDTQYF.

The CDR3 sequence is CATSRTLAGAGDTQYF. The CDR3 DNA reads TGTGCCACCAGCAGAACCCTAGCGGGAGCTGGAGATACGCAGTATTTT. The chain recombines TRBV15 with TRBJ2-3; 10 bases map to TRBD2. CDR1 is LNHNV, CDR2 YYDKDF, per germline (reference sequence). The CDR3 consists of 16 residues. The V gene end was trimmed by 2 bases and the J gene end by 5 bases; junction bases not matched to a gene: 7.

The chain carries TRBV28 and TRBJ1-1; no clear D. This CDR3 is 14 amino acids long. Germline V gene lookup returns CDR1 MDHEN and CDR2 SYDVKM. Trimming removed 2 bases at V and 6 bases at J, with 13 bases between. The CDR3 loop is CASSLGQDISEAFF. In nucleotides, the CDR3 is TGTGCCAGCAGTTTAGGGCAGGATATCTCTGAAGCTTTCTTT. The variable domain in full, with the rest retrieved from reference TRBV28 and TRBJ1-1, is DVKVTQSSRYLVKRTGEKVFLECVQDMDHENMFWYRQDPGLGLRLIYFSYDVKMKEKGDIPEGYSVSREKKERFSLILESASTNQTSMYLCASSLGQDISEAFFGQGTRLTVV.

The sample holds a few counts of this clone. V is TRBV13 and J is TRBJ2-1; D possibly corresponds to TRBD2 (6 bases). Germline values: CDR1 PRHDT, CDR2 FYEKMQ (reference sequence). Trimming removed 5 bases from V and 4 bases from J, with 15 bases in between. The CDR3 totals 15 residues. CDR3 residues: CASSTNGLLYNEQFF. The CDR3 DNA follows: TGTGCCAGCAGCACAAACGGACTACTTTACAATGAGCAGTTCTTC.

The CDR3 here is CASSWGVGGPASYEQYF. The DNA of the CDR3 is TGTGCCAGCAGCTGGGGCGTCGGGGGACCGGCAAGCTACGAGCAGTACTTC. J is TRBJ2-7 and V is TRBV27; the D gene is possibly TRBD2 (6 bases). Germline CDR1 MNHEY, CDR2 SMNVEV (reference sequence). The CDR3 has 17 residues. V lost 6 bases, J lost 3 bases, and 24 bases lay in between.

V and J are TRBV6-1 and TRBJ2-3; 9 nucleotides agree with TRBD2. Trimming at V came to 2 bases and at J to 4 bases, leaving 4 bases not matched to a gene. The CDR3 totals 15 residues. In germline, CDR1 is MNHNS, CDR2 SASEGT. CDR3 in amino acids: CASSESGGGADTQYF. The CDR3 coding sequence is TGTGCCAGCAGTGAATCAGGCGGGGGGGCAGATACGCAGTATTTT.

The chain has TRBV2 and TRBJ1-1; 7 bases agree with TRBD1. The CDR3 covers 16 residues. Germline V CDR1 and CDR2: SNHLY, FYNNEI. Trimming took 5 bases from V and 1 from J; bases not matched to a gene: 10. CDR3 amino acids: CASSLLQGLANTEAFF. The CDR3 DNA sequence: TGTGCCAGCAGTTTACTACAGGGGCTGGCGAACACTGAAGCTTTCTTT.

This clone was counted once. V gene TRBV4-1 combines with J gene TRBJ1-2, with TRBD1 matching over 10 bases. The V segment lost 4 bases and the J segment 4 bases; nucleotides outside the gene matches: 9. CDR1 and CDR2 (germline): MGHRA, YSYEKL. This CDR3 spans 16 amino acids. CDR3 in DNA: TGCGCCAGCAGCCTCACCGGGACAGGGGAGGGCTATGGCTACACCTTC. Protein: CASSLTGTGEGYGYTF.

CDR3 region: CASRRGTSGVDEQYF. The CDR3 region has the DNA TGTGCCAGTAGGCGAGGGACTAGCGGGGTCGACGAGCAGTACTTC. This rearrangement joins TRBV19 to TRBJ2-7; 13 bases agree with TRBD2. The junction had 7 bases not matched to a gene; V was cut back by 6 bases and J by 5 bases. The CDR3 is 15 residues long. The V gene's germline CDR1 is LNHDA and CDR2 SQIVND (reference sequence).

The V gene is TRBV28, the J gene TRBJ2-3; 7 positions match TRBD1. The CDR3 runs 15 residues. V lost 10 bases, J lost 2 bases, and 12 bases stayed unmatched. Germline CDR1 and CDR2: MDHEN and SYDVKM. The CDR3 sequence: CATPPGTDITDTQYF. As DNA, the CDR3 is TGTGCCACCCCTCCCGGGACAGATATCACAGATACGCAGTATTTT.

This clone has a handful of counts. The V gene is TRBV5-6, the J gene TRBJ2-2; 8 nucleotides match TRBD2. With 2 bases clipped from V and 8 bases from J, the junction kept 8 bases outside the gene matches. The V gene's germline CDR1 is SGHDT and CDR2 YYEEEE. The CDR3 sequence is 15 residues long. CDR3 region: CASSFSGTIVGELFF. CDR3 coding DNA: TGTGCCAGCAGCTTTAGCGGGACCATCGTAGGGGAGCTGTTTTTT.

V usage is TRBV6-1 and J usage is TRBJ2-1; D may be TRBD2 (7 bases). Germline CDR1 reads MNHNS; CDR2 reads SASEGT. Trimming removed 8 bases from V and 5 bases from J, with 13 bases in between. The CDR3 totals 13 residues. CDR3 sequence reads: CASDLGGHNEQFF. For the CDR3, the DNA is TGTGCCAGCGACCTGGGGGGGCACAATGAGCAGTTCTTC.

The CDR3 protein is CASSQVPRGRNEYTDTQYF. DNA of the CDR3: TGCGCCAGCAGCCAAGTACCCAGGGGGCGCAACGAATACACAGATACGCAGTATTTT. The chain joins TRBV4-1 to TRBJ2-3; TRBD1 matches 8 bases. The CDR3 loop spans 19 amino acids. CDR1 is MGHRA, CDR2 YSYEKL, per germline. The V gene end was trimmed by 1 base and the J gene end by 2 bases; junction bases not matched to a gene: 14.

The chain couples TRBV27 to TRBJ2-1; D unclear. Deletions cut 5 bases from V and 2 bases from J, with 13 bases between. This CDR3 contains 15 residues. The germline gives CDR1 MNHEY, CDR2 SMNVEV (reference sequence). This chain's CDR3 is CASSTSGSAYNEQFF. In DNA, the CDR3 is TGTGCCAGCAGTACATCAGGATCGGCCTACAATGAGCAGTTCTTC.

The chain links TRBV9 to TRBJ2-7; 7 bases align to TRBD1. The germline V gene encodes CDR1 SGDLS and CDR2 YYNGEE. The V gene end was trimmed by 0 bases and the J gene end by 0 bases; junction bases not matched to a gene: 3. This CDR3 has 15 residues. CDR3 in DNA: TGTGCCAGCAGCGTAGGACAGGGATACTCCTACGAGCAGTACTTC. It specifies CASSVGQGYSYEQYF.

This clone was recorded at least ten times. The chain links TRBV2 to TRBJ2-7; 14 bases map to TRBD2. Germline trimming cut 5 bases from V and 0 bases from J; bases unmatched to any gene: 6. The CDR3 is 17 residues long. Per the germline V gene, CDR1 is SNHLY and CDR2 is FYNNEI. The CDR3 loop is CASSLGLAGDSSYEQYF. Here the CDR3 DNA reads TGTGCCAGCAGTTTGGGACTAGCGGGGGACAGCTCCTACGAGCAGTACTTC.

The genes are TRBV2 and TRBJ1-1, with no clear D. CDR3 length: 14 amino acids. Per germline, CDR1 SNHLY and CDR2 FYNNEI. Trimming removed 4 bases from V and 1 base from J, with 10 bases in between. This chain's CDR3 is CASSGPGSNTEAFF. Here the CDR3 DNA reads TGTGCCAGCAGTGGACCGGGGTCGAACACTGAAGCTTTCTTT.

As DNA, the CDR3 is TGTGCCAGCAGTGACCTAACCCAGCAGTACTTC. This codes for CASSDLTQQYF. The gene calls are TRBV6-1 and TRBJ2-7, with D uncertain. The CDR3 contains 11 residues. V gave up 3 bases and J gave up 8 bases, with 8 bases separating them. The V gene's germline CDR1 is MNHNS and CDR2 SASEGT.

The J gene is TRBJ2-3, the V gene TRBV27; 9 bases line up with TRBD2. Germline CDR1 and CDR2: MNHEY and SMNVEV (reference sequence). This CDR3 contains 18 residues. After removal of 5 bases from V and 0 bases from J, the junction contained 12 bases not matched to a gene. CDR3 residues: CASSTSGGTNPSTDTQYF. CDR3 DNA sequence: TGTGCCAGCAGTACCAGCGGGGGGACCAACCCTAGCACAGATACGCAGTATTTT.

This sequence joins TRBV7-9 and TRBJ1-6, with 10 bases matching TRBD1. Per the germline V gene, CDR1 is SEHNR and CDR2 is FQNEAQ (reference sequence). V shed 4 bases and J 9 bases; nucleotides not matched to a gene: 6. This CDR3 has 15 residues. The CDR3 is CASSYNRDRGSPLHF. The DNA of the CDR3 is TGTGCCAGCAGCTATAACCGGGACAGGGGTTCACCCCTCCACTTT.

J is TRBJ2-5 and V is TRBV19; D is unclear. The DNA end lines up better with TRBJ2-7; the J call may be wrong. Germline V gene data show CDR1 as LNHDA and CDR2 as SQIVND (reference sequence). This CDR3 contains 15 residues. The CDR3 bases are TGTGCCAGTAGTATAGGCTCAGGATCTCCCTACGAGCAGTACTTC. This encodes CASSIGSGSPYEQYF.